This T cell receptor beta chain was documented in a study of neurological immune-mediated disorders (dated 2019 in TCRdb). General notes on the study: Peripheral blood TCR-beta repertoires from patients with HTLV-I-associated myelopathy (HAM/TSP), patients with multiple sclerosis, and healthy controls were compared in the study using UMI-based sequencing. Longitudinal HAM/TSP donors and healthy donors each had 3 time-points at intervals of about 3-45 months. The cohort included some 68 subjects: around 15 with HAM/TSP, around 34 with multiple sclerosis, and approximately 20 healthy controls. Longitudinal samples, technical triplicates and paired sorted CD4+ and CD8+ T-cell subsets, alongside PBMC samples, were included among the roughly 96 TCR-beta libraries.

This sample's time point label indicates: longitudinal time-point 2. Unsorted PBMC libraries were generated from 2 million PBMCs stored in RNAlater at -80 °C until RNA extraction. PBMCs were separated from peripheral blood using Ficoll-Hypaque density gradient centrifugation and then cryopreserved in liquid nitrogen. cDNA was synthesized by template-switch 5'RACE using a primer carrying a 10-nucleotide random unique molecular identifier by which each TCR transcript was tagged. Over 170 million TCR-beta sequences, covering 15-18 subjects, were produced in each sequencing run. The RNeasy kit was used to extract total RNA. Using the KAPA Real-time Library Amplification kit, TCR-beta VDJ regions were amplified with primers for the TCR constant region and the 5'RACE anchor. Sample indexes and Illumina adaptors were added in a first PCR, after which library yield was increased in a second PCR. After purification with Ampure beads, the TCR product of roughly 650 bp was size-selected on a 2% E-gel SizeSelection system. Before pooling, libraries had their quality checked on a Bioanalyzer, their concentration measured with Qubit, and their quantity determined with the Kapa Library Quantification kit. Paired-end 2 x 150 bp sequencing of the libraries was performed on an Illumina HiSeq 2500. To increase sequence diversity, about 25-31% phiX was spiked into each library pool. In the source study's methods: The UMI-based MiGEC pipeline processed quality-filtered reads and removed over 90% of raw TCR sequences during error correction. IMGT germline references were used for aligning VDJ genes, and each clonotype was defined as a unique CDR3 amino acid sequence together with its V-J genes. Clonal expansion, Shannon diversity and CDR3 relatedness (CalcPairwiseDistances, ClusterSamples) were evaluated with VDJtools, and phylogenetic trees were built with CLCbio workbench. Using coefficient-of-variation modelling across technical triplicates, the study counted a clone as expanded if it had at least 8 unique UMIs. TCRdb passed the public sequencing reads through fastp at Q25 and MiXCR, retaining productive beta sequences. Entries that share a CDR3 protein sequence are merged under the most common genes and DNA. These V and J calls rely on TCRdb rather than the paper's analysis. Recorded for this sample are approximately 85,000 distinct CDR3 sequences; roughly 13% of them occurred a single time. Of the sample, approximately 5% falls within the top ten clones.

This clonotype was found many times. Its antigen remains unidentified. Base qualities are missing; no much larger clone stands one base away. Points the paper makes about the study in general: TCR clonal expansion was highest in HAM/TSP patients and lowest in MS patients, with MS patients falling below even healthy controls. Expanded clones from different subjects shared no identical CDR3 amino acid sequences, which suggests that TCR-beta repertoires were private in all groups.

Relative to germline, V is missing 3 bases and J is missing 1 base, with 5 bases of the junction outside any gene match. CDR1 MGHRA and CDR2 YSYEKL were looked up in the germline V gene. Taken from cysteine to phenylalanine, the CDR3 has 16 residues. CDR3 DNA is the only sequence kept; it has 48 bases, read in frame from the first base. Rearrangement joined TRBV4-1 to TRBJ1-1; a stretch of 10 junction bases matches TRBD1. The sequenced sample consisted of PBMCs. The sequence came from a female donor with HTLV-1-associated myelopathy (HAM/TSP). The CDR3: CASSQSRTGGNTEAFF. The DNA is TGCGCCAGCAGCCAGAGTCGGACAGGGGGGAACACTGAAGCTTTCTTT.